One and the same sample provided the 28 T cell receptor beta chains below, sequenced in a study of T cell responses to AZD1222 COVID-19 vaccine. Produced via immunoSEQ multiplex PCR; TCRdb's table is partial and in-frame only. The sample has about 110,000 clones, 82% seen once. The material sequenced was peripheral blood, taken on day 0 of AZD1222 vaccination. Receptors originate from an adult in good health.

The table lists this clone with a few counts. The CDR3 DNA is TGTGCCAGCAGCCACGGACCCGGGTATGGCTACACCTTC. Protein product: CASSHGPGYGYTF. V and J are TRBV3-1 (or the pseudogene TRBV3-2) and TRBJ1-2; the D is unclear. The CDR3 extends over 13 amino acids. V shed 3 bases and J shed 5 bases, with 10 bases lying between them. Per germline, CDR1 LGHDT and CDR2 YNNKEL (reference sequence).

The CDR3, as DNA: TGTGCCAGCTTAGACCCGACAGGGGGAGGACAGCCCCAGCATTTT. Translating gives CASLDPTGGGQPQHF. V usage is TRBV28 and J usage is TRBJ1-5; 9 bases are a match to TRBD1. V was clipped by 8 bases and J by 7 bases; unmatched bases: 12. Germline V gene lookup returns CDR1 MDHEN and CDR2 SYDVKM. This CDR3 has 15 amino acids.

As regards this clone: Other DNA sequences from this sample encode an identical CDR3 as well. The chain links TRBV10-3 to TRBJ2-1; no clear D gene. V gave up 3 bases and J gave up 2 bases, with 5 bases separating them. Germline V gene sequence: CDR1 ENHRY, CDR2 SYGVKD. The CDR3 runs 13 residues. The CDR3 DNA follows: TGTGCCATCAGTGACGGTACCTACAATGAGCAGTTCTTC. Protein sequence: CAISDGTYNEQFF.

The chain uses TRBV11-3 and TRBJ2-3; D is uncertain. Trimming shortened V by 6 bases and J by 6 bases, and 16 bases separated the two germline ends. CDR3 length equals 14 residues. Germline V CDR1 and CDR2: SGHNT, YENEEA. Written as DNA, the CDR3 is TGTGCCAGCAGTTACGGCCCCGCGATGGATACGCAGTATTTT. Amino acids: CASSYGPAMDTQYF.

The rearrangement links TRBV9 to TRBJ2-1; no reliable D call. CDR1 SGDLS and CDR2 YYNGEE come from the germline V gene. The CDR3 sequence is 15 residues long. V lost 2 bases and J 0 bases, leaving 9 bases between the germline ends. CDR3 sequence reads: CASSVAGDSYNEQFF. Here the CDR3 DNA reads TGTGCCAGCAGCGTTGCTGGTGACTCCTACAATGAGCAGTTCTTC.

The chain recombines TRBV19 with TRBJ1-1; 8 bases are shared with TRBD1. The CDR3 has 13 residues. Germline loops: CDR1 LNHDA, CDR2 SQIVND (reference sequence). Trimming took 5 bases from V and 6 from J; bases not matched to a gene: 5. DNA of the CDR3: TGTGCCAGTAGTCAAGACAGGGGATCTGAAGCTTTCTTT. Translating it yields CASSQDRGSEAFF.

This chain links TRBV7-8 with TRBJ1-3; D unresolved. In germline, CDR1 is SGHVS, CDR2 FQNEAQ. Trimming left V 4 bases short and J 2 bases short, with 15 bases between. This CDR3 is built from 16 residues. Here the CDR3 reads CASSSALVRAGNTIYF. The CDR3 coding sequence is TGTGCCAGCAGCTCAGCCTTGGTCCGGGCTGGAAACACCATATATTTT.

The chain has TRBV18 and TRBJ2-7, with TRBD2 as a possible D gene (6 bases). This CDR3 contains 12 residues. Germline lookup yields CDR1 KGHSH and CDR2 LQKENI. V shed 1 base and J shed 7 bases, with 8 bases lying between them. CDR3: CASSPRGEEQYF. The CDR3 DNA reads TGTGCCAGCTCACCACGGGGGGAAGAGCAGTACTTC.

This clone was detected only a few times. The chain links TRBV6-2 or TRBV6-3 to TRBJ2-2; possibly TRBD2 for D (5 bases). The CDR3 loop spans 17 amino acids. V dropped 0 bases and J dropped 4 bases, with 15 bases sitting between them. CDR1 MNHEY and CDR2 SVGEGT come from the germline V gene. The CDR3 bases are TGTGCCAGCAGTTACTCGATGTTCCAGGCGGGCACCGGGGAGCTGTTTTTT. Its translation: CASSYSMFQAGTGELFF.

The V call is TRBV12-3 or TRBV12-4, the J call TRBJ1-1; D is unclear. The V gene lost 7 bases and the J gene lost 5 bases, with 11 bases spanning the gap. CDR3 length: 12 amino acids. The CDR3 DNA is TGTGCCAGCACTTTGAAGCGGACTGAAGCTTTCTTT. It yields the protein CASTLKRTEAFF.

This chain links TRBV4-1 with TRBJ1-4, with 7 bases aligning to TRBD1. The CDR3 spans 14 residues. J lost 12 bases, V lost 4 bases, and 11 bases had no gene match. Germline assignment: CDR1 MGHRA and CDR2 YSYEKL. As DNA, the CDR3 is TGCGCCAGCAGCCTCCGGGACAGCCTACGCGAACTGTTTTTT. Translating it yields CASSLRDSLRELFF.

The chain has TRBV5-1 and TRBJ2-1; a possible D gene is TRBD2 (6 bases). The CDR3 consists of 15 residues. Germline-derived CDR1 and CDR2 are SGHRS and YFSETQ. V lost 4 bases and J 2 bases, leaving 13 bases between the germline ends. The CDR3, as DNA: TGCGCCAGCAGCCCCATATCGGGGGCCTACAATGAGCAGTTCTTC. Its translation: CASSPISGAYNEQFF.

The chain couples TRBV5-6 to TRBJ2-7, with 12 positions matching TRBD2. CDR3 length equals 14 residues. CDR1 and CDR2 (germline): SGHDT, YYEEEE. The V gene end was trimmed by 3 bases and the J gene end by 4 bases; junction bases not matched to a gene: 2. The CDR3 nucleotides are TGTGCCAGCAGCTCGGGGACTAGCGGGTACGAGCAGTACTTC. Residues: CASSSGTSGYEQYF.

The chain links TRBV25-1 to TRBJ1-3, with unresolved D. This CDR3 region has 14 residues. V lost 2 bases and J lost 4, with 9 bases in between. Germline CDR1 and CDR2: MGHDK and SYGVNS. CDR3 residues: CASSEQSSGNTIYF. The CDR3 DNA follows: TGTGCCAGCAGTGAACAAAGTTCGGGAAACACCATATATTTT.

By share of the sample, this clone is large. The chain uses TRBV6-1 and TRBJ2-2; TRBD2 is a possible D gene (6 bases). CDR1 MNHNS and CDR2 SASEGT come from the germline V gene. The CDR3 spans 16 residues. Trimming shortened V by 3 bases and J by 3 bases, and 14 bases separated the two germline ends. The CDR3 sequence: CASSDSGGSHTGELFF. CDR3 nucleotides: TGTGCCAGCAGTGATTCCGGGGGAAGTCACACCGGGGAGCTGTTTTTT.

V is TRBV7-9 and J is TRBJ1-6; 8 bases map to TRBD1. Germline assignment: CDR1 SEHNR and CDR2 FQNEAQ (reference sequence). This CDR3 region has 15 residues. V shed 7 bases and J 7 bases; nucleotides not matched to a gene: 9. CDR3 loop: CASTKSQGGNSPLHF. Here the CDR3 DNA reads TGTGCCAGCACCAAGTCACAGGGGGGAAATTCACCCCTCCACTTT.

This clone came up once. The gene calls are TRBV7-9 and TRBJ2-3; possible D gene TRBD1, 5 bases. CDR1 SEHNR and CDR2 FQNEAQ come from the germline V gene (reference sequence). V was pared by 6 bases and J by 5 bases, with 6 bases between. The CDR3 extends over 11 amino acids. CDR3 residues: CASRQGDTQYF. In DNA, the CDR3 is TGTGCCAGCAGGCAGGGAGATACGCAGTATTTT.

V usage is TRBV4-3 and J usage is TRBJ1-1; no clear D gene. The V end was cut by 0 bases, the J end by 1 base, with 12 bases between. The CDR3 runs 16 residues. Germline-derived CDR1 and CDR2 are LGHNA and YSLEER. For the CDR3, the DNA is TGCGCCAGCAGCCAAGAACTGGCACAGCGGAACACTGAAGCTTTCTTT. It is translated as CASSQELAQRNTEAFF.

This chain uses TRBV6-6 with TRBJ1-1, with D perhaps TRBD1 (5 bases). V lost 4 bases and J 8 bases, leaving 14 bases between the germline ends. Germline CDR1 is MNHNY and CDR2 is SVGAGI (reference sequence). There are 13 residues in the CDR3. The CDR3 reads CASSLQGEKEAFF. The CDR3 DNA is TGTGCCAGCAGTTTGCAGGGCGAGAAAGAAGCTTTCTTT.

V and J are TRBV6-5 and TRBJ1-1, with TRBD1 as a possible D gene (5 bases). CDR1 is MNHEY and CDR2 is SVGAGI in the germline V gene. This CDR3 is built from 14 residues. Trimming cost V 5 bases and J 3 bases, with 13 bases left between them. CDR3 DNA: TGTGCCAGCAGTCCGGGGCGCCGGGACACTGAAGCTTTCTTT. Translation: CASSPGRRDTEAFF.

This CDR3 reads CASSYLSGTPDDQPQHF. The CDR3 nucleotides are TGTGCCAGCAGTTACTTATCCGGGACCCCGGACGATCAGCCCCAGCATTTT. The V gene is TRBV6-2 or TRBV6-3, the J gene TRBJ1-5; perhaps TRBD1 as D (5 bases). The CDR3 contains 17 residues. V was pared by 1 base and J by 5 bases, with 18 bases between. Germline loops: CDR1 MNHEY, CDR2 SVGEGT.

The V and J genes are TRBV6-2 or TRBV6-3 and TRBJ2-7; TRBD2 matches at 8 bases. The germline CDR1 and CDR2 sequences are MNHEY and SVGEGT. The CDR3 runs 13 residues. The V segment lost 5 bases and the J segment 3 bases; nucleotides outside the gene matches: 3. DNA of the CDR3: TGTGCCAGCAGTCGGGGGGGGAACTACGAGCAGTACTTC. This codes for CASSRGGNYEQYF.

V is TRBV11-2 and J is TRBJ1-1, with D uncertain. Trimming removed 6 bases from V and 4 bases from J, with 9 bases in between. CDR1 SGHAT and CDR2 FQNNGV come from the germline V gene. The CDR3 is 12 amino acids. CDR3 amino acids: CASSSGFTEAFF. CDR3 in DNA: TGTGCCAGCAGTTCCGGGTTCACTGAAGCTTTCTTT.

The chain links TRBV7-8 to TRBJ1-2, with 12 positions matching TRBD1. The ends lost 5 bases at V and 9 bases at J; junction bases unmatched: 13. Germline CDR1 is SGHVS and CDR2 is FQNEAQ. CDR3 size: 16 residues. In DNA, the CDR3 is TGTGCCAGCAGCCCATCGGGGACAGGGGGCTTTTATCGCTACACCTTC. Residues: CASSPSGTGGFYRYTF.

With respect to this clone: The same CDR3 also results from other DNA sequences found in this sample. The V gene is TRBV4-1, the J gene TRBJ1-1; a weak D match, TRBD1 (5 bases). With 1 base removed from V and 0 bases from J, the gap between germline ends came to 9 bases. The CDR3 consists of 15 residues. Germline V lookup: CDR1 MGHRA, CDR2 YSYEKL. The DNA for the CDR3 is TGCGCCAGCAGCCAAGGGGGGGGTTTGAACACTGAAGCTTTCTTT. Amino acids: CASSQGGGLNTEAFF.

This clone was counted a few times. The sample contains more than one DNA sequence encoding this CDR3. The genes are TRBV5-1 and TRBJ1-2, with a possible D match to TRBD1 (5 bases). V lost 0 bases and J lost 1, with 10 bases in between. This CDR3 has 15 amino acids. Germline CDR1 SGHRS, CDR2 YFSETQ. CDR3 residues: CASSLAGTGNYGYTF. CDR3 bases: TGCGCCAGCAGCTTGGCAGGGACGGGTAACTATGGCTACACCTTC.

This clone occurred a few times. CDR3 nucleotide sequence: TGTGCCAGTCGGACCGCGGCAGGACCTTCCTACGAGCAGTACTTC. Protein sequence: CASRTAAGPSYEQYF. The rearrangement joins TRBV19 to TRBJ2-7; D ambiguous. Per the germline V gene, CDR1 is LNHDA and CDR2 is SQIVND (reference sequence). Between the trimmed V and J ends, which lost 8 bases and 1 base, there was a span of 18 bases. This CDR3 has 15 residues.

The rearrangement uses TRBV2 and TRBJ1-5, with TRBD1 matching 7 bases. The germline CDR1 and CDR2 sequences are SNHLY and FYNNEI. This CDR3 has 14 amino acids. V shed 6 bases, J shed 3 bases, and the junction held 5 bases outside the gene matches. The CDR3 coding sequence is TGTGCCAGCAGCCGAGGACAGGTCAATCAGCCCCAGCATTTT. This encodes CASSRGQVNQPQHF.